The entry below gives a single T cell receptor (beta chain) sequence along with its context. It lacks a known antigen. Qualities for individual bases were not recorded, and no much larger clone is one base off. This record comes from a study of shared clonotypes between healthy human individuals (dated by TCRdb to 2018 to 2021). Study-level background: The cohort comprised a couple of women and a few men aged 18 to 49 years. For each donor, three plates each were used for CD4 naive and CD4 memory, two plates were used for CD8 naive, and one plate was used for CD8 memory. To estimate repertoire size and how much clonotypes are shared between individuals, the study performed deep sequencing of blood TCR repertoires from five healthy adults. To increase sequencing depth and limit assay-specific biases, different laboratories used diverse techniques to prepare libraries and sequence TCR repertoires. Per donor, leukapheresis produced somewhere between about 0.94 and 9 billion PBMCs. What the research found in general, with its limitations: Clonotypes shared by all four sorted-subset donors showed higher generation probabilities than non-shared clonotypes. Larger estimated clonotype richness was generally found for naive subsets than for memory subsets. Sampling was restricted to blood, and TCR repertoires in tissues likely differ from the TCR repertoires found in blood. The genetic and exposure-history diversity represented was limited by the small number of donors. Based on pairwise subsampling, the degree of clonotype sharing among donors was expected to be affected by sequencing depth. Across several donors, about 5.2% of naive CD4, approximately 3.6% of naive CD8, 2.3% of memory CD4, and roughly 0.41% of memory CD8 clonotypes were shared. Incomplete sequencing was indicated by rarefaction of sorted-subset datasets, despite the large sequencing depth.

V loses 3 bases, J loses 8 bases, and the germline ends lie 13 bases apart. The germline V gene encodes CDR1 MNHEY and CDR2 SMNVEV (reference sequence). The CDR3 runs 13 amino acids, cysteine and phenylalanine included. Just the 39-base CDR3 DNA is kept, in frame starting at base 1. Using the deep immunoSEQ assay, multiplex PCR amplified TCR CDR3 regions from genomic DNA. Extracted genomic DNA from each cell subset was spread evenly across all wells of several immunoSEQ 96-well plates, with each plate serving as a replicate. For sorted subsets, approximately 190 ng genomic DNA, equal to about 30,000 T cell genomes, was loaded into each replicate PCR. Purified libraries were quantified with a Qubit 3.0 fluorometer, sized on a Bioanalyzer 2100, and re-quantified with the KAPA Library Quantification kit. Every immunoSEQ 96-well plate was sequenced on a separate single-read 150-cycle Illumina NextSeq 550 flow cell. The paper's processing steps were these. Because the immunoSEQ output held only junctional sequences and lacked quality scores, the filtering could not match the filtering applied to full-length reads. Sequences were annotated with PyIR, a Python wrapper for IgBLAST v1.9, using IMGT germline references to assign V/J genes and CDR3. Any read was removed if the V/J assignment was weak (E-value above 1e-6), the CDR3 was missing, or the read contained stop codons, out-of-frame junctions, or ambiguous translated residues. V3J clonotypes were defined by identical inferred V gene, J gene, and CDR3 amino acid sequence. Percentage overlap between repertoires was calculated by dividing the number of shared unique clonotypes by the size of the smaller repertoire. Repertoire richness was assessed with RTK rarefaction, the Chao1 estimator, and Recon v2.1 estimates of unobserved clonotypes. Generation probabilities for all TCRbeta clonotypes obtained by the gDNA method from a handful of donors were computed using OLGA. TCRdb carries this immuneACCESS record with in-frame sequences only. Its versions omit some clonotypes, under half of them owing to an unresolved V gene in the studies checked, with the rest unexplained. The V and J calls and the clone size are those of that table, but D and trimming were determined from the DNA. Present in this sample are 1 million to 1.2 million clones, about 80% of which were seen just once. The top ten hold 0.89% of the sample.

Healthy HIV-negative adults with no recently reported acute infections or vaccinations were included as donors. All donors were Caucasian adults living in Nashville, Tennessee, USA. CD4+ T cells were enriched by magnetic negative selection, after which naive cells were positively selected on CD45RA and the negative fraction was taken as the memory subset. Blood was collected by leukapheresis, and PBMCs were isolated by Ficoll-Histopaque density gradient centrifugation and then cryopreserved in liquid nitrogen vapor phase. Purity and quantity of every magnetically sorted T cell population were checked by analytical flow cytometry. From each sorted fraction, genomic DNA was isolated and quantified by UV absorbance on a Nanodrop 2000c.

The V and J segments used are TRBV27 and TRBJ1-2, with a tentative D gene TRBD1 over 6 matching bases. The sample taken for sequencing was memory CD4+ T cells from PBMCs. According to the study, the label for this sample's cell subset or site signals: CD45RA-negative fraction. The receptor comes from a man younger than 35 in good health. Some clones in this sample may be carry-over from other donors' samples. The encoded CDR3 is CASSFLGGEGYTF. The DNA sequence follows: TGTGCCAGCAGTTTTTTAGGGGGGGAGGGCTACACCTTC.